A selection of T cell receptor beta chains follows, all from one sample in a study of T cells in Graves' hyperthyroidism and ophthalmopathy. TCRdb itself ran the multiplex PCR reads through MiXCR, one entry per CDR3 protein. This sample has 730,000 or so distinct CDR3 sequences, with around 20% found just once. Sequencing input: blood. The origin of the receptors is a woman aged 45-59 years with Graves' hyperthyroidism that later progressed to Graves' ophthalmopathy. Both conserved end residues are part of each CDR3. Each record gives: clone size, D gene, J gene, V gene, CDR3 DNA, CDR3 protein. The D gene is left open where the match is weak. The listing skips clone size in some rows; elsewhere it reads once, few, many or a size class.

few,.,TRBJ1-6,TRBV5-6,TGTGCCAGCAGCTCGAAGACCGGAGGTAATTCACCCCTCCACTTT,CASSSKTGGNSPLHF
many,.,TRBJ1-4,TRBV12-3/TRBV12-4,TGTGCCAGCAGTTCCAGGGGCGGGGATGAAAAACTGTTTTTT,CASSSRGGDEKLFF
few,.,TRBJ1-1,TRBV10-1,TGCGCCAGCAGTGAGTCCGGTCGTATAGCTTTCTTT,CASSESGRIAFF
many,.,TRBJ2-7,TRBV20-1,TGCAGTGCTAGTAGCGGATCCTACGAGCAGTACTTC,CSASSGSYEQYF
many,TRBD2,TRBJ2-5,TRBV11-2,TGTGCCAGCAGCTTCCGCCTCGGGACTACGACGAGTCAAGAGACCCAGTACTTC,CASSFRLGTTTSQETQYF
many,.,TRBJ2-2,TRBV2,TGTGCCAGCAGTGAGAAGGCCTCGAACACCGGGGAGCTGTTTTTT,CASSEKASNTGELFF
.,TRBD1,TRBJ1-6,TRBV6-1,TGTGCCAGCAGAACCTATGGACAGGGTAATAATTCACCCCTCCACTTT,CASRTYGQGNNSPLHF
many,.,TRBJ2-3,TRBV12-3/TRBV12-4,TGTGCCAGCAGCCCCAACAGGGAAGATACGCAGTATTTT,CASSPNREDTQYF
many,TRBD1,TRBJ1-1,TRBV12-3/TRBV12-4,TGTGCCAGCAGTTTAGGCGTGGAGGGGGCGGAGGTAACTTTCTTT,CASSLGVEGAEVTFF
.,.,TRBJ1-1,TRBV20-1,TGCAGTGCTAGAGCCGGGAGCACTGAAGCTTTCTTT,CSARAGSTEAFF
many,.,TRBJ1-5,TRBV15,TGTGCCACCAGCAGAGATCGATCGTACGGTCAGCCCCAGCATTTT,CATSRDRSYGQPQHF
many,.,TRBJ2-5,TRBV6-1,TGTGCCAGCAGTGAAGTCAGGCTCGAGACCCAGTACTTC,CASSEVRLETQYF
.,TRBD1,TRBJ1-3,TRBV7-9,TGTGCCAGCAGCTTAATCCCAGGGACAGGAAACTCTGGAAACACCATATATTTT,CASSLIPGTGNSGNTIYF